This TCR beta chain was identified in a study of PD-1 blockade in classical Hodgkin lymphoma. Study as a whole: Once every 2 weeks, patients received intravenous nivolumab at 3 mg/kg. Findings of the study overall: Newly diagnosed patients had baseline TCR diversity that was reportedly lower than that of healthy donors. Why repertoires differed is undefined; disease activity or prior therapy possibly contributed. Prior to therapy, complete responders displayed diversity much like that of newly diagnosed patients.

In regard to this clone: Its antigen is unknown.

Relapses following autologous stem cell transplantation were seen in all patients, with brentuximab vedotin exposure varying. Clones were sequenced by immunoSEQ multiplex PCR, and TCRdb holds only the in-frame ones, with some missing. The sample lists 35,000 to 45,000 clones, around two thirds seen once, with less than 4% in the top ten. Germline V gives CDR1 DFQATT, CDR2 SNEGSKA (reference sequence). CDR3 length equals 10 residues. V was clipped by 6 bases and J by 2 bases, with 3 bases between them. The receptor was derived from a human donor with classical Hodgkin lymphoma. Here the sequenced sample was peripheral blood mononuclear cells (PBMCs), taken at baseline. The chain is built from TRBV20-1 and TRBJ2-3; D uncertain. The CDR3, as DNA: TGCAGTGCGGACACAGATACGCAGTATTTT. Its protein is CSADTDTQYF.